These 2 T cell receptor beta chains were all obtained from the same sample, sequenced in a study of tumor-infiltrating lymphocytes in primary liver carcinoma. A constant-region primer served to make TCR beta cDNA from 500 to 550 ng total RNA. For TCR beta, libraries were produced by three nested multiplex PCR rounds using slightly modified ARM-PCR. A C-beta reverse primer was combined with TRBV1-TRBV30 forward primers in the first two PCR rounds, and each round had 10 cycles. MiXCR was run by TCRdb on the multiplex PCR reads, yielding one entry per CDR3 protein. The table records approximately 300,000 distinct CDR3 sequences, 65% of them present only once. Germline DNA was extracted too, while blood RNA derived from unsorted whole blood. Sequencing used peripheral blood. The receptors stem from a man in his forties with primary liver carcinoma and hepatitis B virus infection.

The chain employs TRBV6-2 or TRBV6-3 and TRBJ2-1, with TRBD2 identical over 8 bases. This CDR3 is 18 amino acids long. Trimming cost V 4 bases and J 7 bases; bases outside gene matches: 18. The germline gives CDR1 MNHEY, CDR2 SVGEGT. CDR3 in amino acids: CASSSLLAGPHPGNEQFF. The DNA of the CDR3 is TGTGCCAGCAGTTCTTTATTAGCGGGACCCCATCCAGGAAATGAGCAGTTCTTC.

To note about this clonotype: This sequence may be a read error, since a much larger clone differs from it by one base. The CDR3 sequence: CASSWALNTESFF. The CDR3 bases are TGTGCCAGCAGCTGGGCCCTGAACACTGAATCTTTCTTT. This chain connects TRBV5-5 to TRBJ1-1; no clear D. The CDR3 contains 13 residues. Looked up from germline, CDR1 is SGHKS and CDR2 is YYEKEE (reference sequence).